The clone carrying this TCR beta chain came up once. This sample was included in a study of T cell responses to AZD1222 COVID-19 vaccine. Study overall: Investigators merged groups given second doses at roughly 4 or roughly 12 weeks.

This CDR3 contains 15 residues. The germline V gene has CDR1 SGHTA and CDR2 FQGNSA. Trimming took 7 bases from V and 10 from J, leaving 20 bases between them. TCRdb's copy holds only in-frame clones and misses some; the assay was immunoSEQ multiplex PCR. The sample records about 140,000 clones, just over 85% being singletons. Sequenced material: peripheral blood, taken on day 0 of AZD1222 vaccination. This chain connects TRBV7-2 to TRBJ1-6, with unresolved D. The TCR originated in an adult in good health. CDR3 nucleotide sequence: TGTGCCAGCACCCTTGAGGAACTACTCCGGTCACCCCTCCACTTT. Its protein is CASTLEELLRSPLHF.